The 14 T cell receptor beta chains given below trace back to one sample, sequenced in a study of blood T cell repertoires in COVID-19. The protocol was immunoSEQ multiplex PCR, while the TCRdb copy is restricted to in-frame clones and leaves out a portion. The data contain about 320,000 clones, around nine tenths of them seen just once; the ten biggest clones take up 3.9%. The specimen sequenced was PBMCs or T cells enriched from blood (not recorded which). These receptors all come from a woman aged 30 to 39 who had been exposed to COVID-19.

This chain connects TRBV5-1 to TRBJ1-3, with D perhaps TRBD1 (6 bases). Trimming cost V 7 bases and J 0 bases, with 14 bases left between them. Germline-derived CDR1 and CDR2 are SGHRS and YFSETQ. The CDR3 length is 15 residues. In DNA, the CDR3 is TGCGCCAGCGGCTCCGGGACAAACTCTGGAAACACCATATATTTT. Residues: CASGSGTNSGNTIYF.

The chain carries TRBV7-3 and TRBJ2-1; possibly TRBD2 for D (6 bases). Germline V lookup: CDR1 SGHTA, CDR2 FQGTGA. V was pared by 5 bases and J by 3 bases, with 8 bases between. The CDR3 sequence is 13 residues long. The CDR3 loop reads CASSPGGYNEQFF. DNA of the CDR3: TGTGCCAGCAGCCCCGGGGGCTACAATGAGCAGTTCTTC.

V gene TRBV9 combines with J gene TRBJ2-7, with TRBD1 matching over 9 bases. The CDR3 contains 15 residues. The V gene end was trimmed by 3 bases and the J gene end by 1 base; junction bases not matched to a gene: 5. The V gene's germline CDR1 is SGDLS and CDR2 YYNGEE. The CDR3 spells CASSDEGTGSYEQYF. Here the CDR3 DNA reads TGTGCCAGCAGCGACGAAGGGACAGGGTCCTACGAGCAGTACTTC.

The table lists this clone with a few counts. The chain joins TRBV5-1 to TRBJ1-1; tentatively, D is TRBD1 (5 bases). V was pared by 1 base and J by 3 bases, with 7 bases between. Germline V gene lookup returns CDR1 SGHRS and CDR2 YFSETQ. The CDR3 covers 13 residues. The CDR3 here is CASSLWGDTEAFF. The CDR3 nucleotides are TGCGCCAGCAGCTTGTGGGGGGACACTGAAGCTTTCTTT.

J is TRBJ2-6 and V is TRBV5-1; 7 bases match TRBD1. The CDR3 runs to 15 residues. Germline V gene sequence: CDR1 SGHRS, CDR2 YFSETQ. V shed 5 bases, J shed 4 bases, and the junction held 6 bases outside the gene matches. The CDR3 sequence is CASRHTGVGANVLTF. As DNA, the CDR3 is TGCGCCAGCAGACACACAGGGGTCGGGGCCAACGTCCTGACTTTC.

This chain joins TRBV6-1 and TRBJ1-6; D remains unclear. Germline V gene lookup returns CDR1 MNHNS and CDR2 SASEGT. This CDR3 comprises 15 residues. Trimming shortened V by 0 bases and J by 7 bases, and 10 bases separated the two germline ends. The CDR3 coding sequence is TGTGCCAGCAGTGAAGCAGCGGGGATGAATTCACCCCTCCACTTT. Protein sequence: CASSEAAGMNSPLHF.

The chain is built from TRBV5-1 and TRBJ1-4; 8 nucleotides line up with TRBD1. V was pared by 0 bases and J by 4 bases, with 2 bases of the junction left unmatched. This CDR3 contains 15 residues. CDR1 is SGHRS and CDR2 is YFSETQ in the germline V gene. CDR3 sequence reads: CASSLVTGDNEKLFF. CDR3 in DNA: TGCGCCAGCAGCTTGGTGACAGGGGATAATGAAAAACTGTTTTTT.

The V call is TRBV5-8, the J call TRBJ1-2; D unclear. Germline V CDR1 and CDR2: SGHTS, YDEGEE. The CDR3 spans 13 residues. Trimming cost V 1 base and J 5 bases, with 9 bases left between them. The CDR3 loop reads CASSLRTGYGYTF. The CDR3 nucleotides are TGTGCCAGCAGCTTGAGAACGGGTTATGGCTACACCTTC.

This rearrangement joins TRBV4-1 to TRBJ2-3, with 14 bases identical to TRBD2. Losses at the gene ends were 4 bases for V and 5 bases for J; bases not matched to a gene: 5. There are 16 residues in the CDR3. Per germline, CDR1 MGHRA and CDR2 YSYEKL. CDR3 nucleotides: TGCGCCAGCAGCCTCCGACTAGCGGGGGGGCAAGATACGCAGTATTTT. It yields the protein CASSLRLAGGQDTQYF.

As for this clone: The same CDR3 arises from other DNA sequences in this sample as well. The CDR3 region has the DNA TGCGCCAGCAGCCGGGACAGGGAGGTCTATGGCTACACCTTC. It codes for CASSRDREVYGYTF. The rearrangement joins TRBV5-1 to TRBJ1-2; 9 nucleotides match TRBD1. J was trimmed by 4 bases and V by 4 bases; bases with no gene match: 5. Per germline, CDR1 SGHRS and CDR2 YFSETQ. This CDR3 comprises 14 residues.

V gene TRBV28 combines with J gene TRBJ1-2, with 7 bases that match TRBD1. The CDR3 contains 11 residues. The V segment lost 8 bases and the J segment 8 bases; nucleotides outside the gene matches: 5. The germline gives CDR1 MDHEN, CDR2 SYDVKM. The CDR3 bases are TGTGCCAGCGAGGGGGCCTACGGCTACACCTTC. Translation gives CASEGAYGYTF.

The V and J genes are TRBV4-3 and TRBJ2-7, with 9 bases that match TRBD1. Germline V gives CDR1 LGHNA, CDR2 YSLEER. V was clipped by 2 bases and J by 4 bases; unmatched bases: 6. CDR3 size: 15 residues. In DNA form, the CDR3 reads TGCGCCAGCAGCCAAACAGGGGGCGCCGCATACGAGCAGTACTTC. Its translation is CASSQTGGAAYEQYF.

The rearrangement links TRBV5-4 to TRBJ2-5, with 10 bases identical to TRBD1. Per the germline V gene, CDR1 is SGHNT and CDR2 is YYREEE (reference sequence). This CDR3 region has 15 residues. V lost 3 bases, J lost 4 bases, and 6 bases stayed unmatched. This chain's CDR3 is CASSSGTGERETQYF. The CDR3 nucleotides read TGTGCCAGCAGCTCCGGGACAGGGGAGAGAGAGACCCAGTACTTC.

The rearrangement links TRBV3-1 (or the pseudogene TRBV3-2) to TRBJ2-4; D may be TRBD2 (5 bases). Per the germline V gene, CDR1 is LGHDT and CDR2 is YNNKEL (reference sequence). The V end lost 8 bases, the J end lost 0 bases, and 14 bases lay between the germline ends. CDR3 length equals 15 residues. The CDR3 loop is CASGPSGIAKNIQYF. The CDR3, as DNA: TGTGCCAGCGGACCCAGCGGAATAGCCAAAAACATTCAGTACTTC.